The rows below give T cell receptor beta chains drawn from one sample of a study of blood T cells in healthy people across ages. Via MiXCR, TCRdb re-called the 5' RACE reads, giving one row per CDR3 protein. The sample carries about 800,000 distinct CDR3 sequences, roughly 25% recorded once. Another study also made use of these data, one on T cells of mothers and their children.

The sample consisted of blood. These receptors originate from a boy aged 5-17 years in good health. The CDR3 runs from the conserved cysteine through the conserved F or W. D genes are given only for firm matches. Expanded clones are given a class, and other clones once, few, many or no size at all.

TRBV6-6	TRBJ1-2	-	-	TGTGCCAGCAGCTCAGACAGCCCAAATGGTGGCTACACCTTC	CASSSDSPNGGYTF
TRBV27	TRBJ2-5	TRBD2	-	TGTGCCAGCAGTTTATCGCAGACTAGCGGGGTGGGGACCCAGTACTTC	CASSLSQTSGVGTQYF
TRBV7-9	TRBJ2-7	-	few	TGTGCCAGCAGCTTAACCACGCAGCCTTCTTTCGAGCAGTACTTC	CASSLTTQPSFEQYF
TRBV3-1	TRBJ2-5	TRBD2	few	TGTGCCAGCAGCCAAGACGTTGGGGGGGTCTTGGAGACCCAGTACTTC	CASSQDVGGVLETQYF
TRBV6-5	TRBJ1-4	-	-	TGTGCCAGCAGCCCCGGCGGCGGCAACTTAGAAAAACTGTTTTTT	CASSPGGGNLEKLFF
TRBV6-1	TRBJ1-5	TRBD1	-	TGTGCCAGCAGTGAAGCGCTTCTCCAGGGGGTTCAGCCCCAGCATTTT	CASSEALLQGVQPQHF
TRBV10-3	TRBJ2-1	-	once	TGTGCCATCAGTGACCAGGCCTTCAGAGAGTTCTTC	CAISDQAFREFF
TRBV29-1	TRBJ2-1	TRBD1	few	TGCAGCGTTGAGGACAGGGGGGGGCACTCCTACAATGAGCAGTTCTTC	CSVEDRGGHSYNEQFF
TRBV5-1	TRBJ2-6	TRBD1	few	TGCGCCAGCAGAGATGAGACAGGGCGGGCTGGGGCCAACGTCCTGACTTTC	CASRDETGRAGANVLTF
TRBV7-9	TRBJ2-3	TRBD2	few	TGTGCCAGCAGGAATACGCGAGCTAGCGGGGCCTTCATGGATACGCAGTATTTT	CASRNTRASGAFMDTQYF
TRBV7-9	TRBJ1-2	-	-	TGTGCCAGCAGCTTAGGATCGGGGACTTCTGGTGGCTACACCTTC	CASSLGSGTSGGYTF
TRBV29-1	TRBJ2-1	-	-	TGCAGCGTTGAAGATCCGGGGGCCCCCTACAATGAGCAGTTCTTC	CSVEDPGAPYNEQFF
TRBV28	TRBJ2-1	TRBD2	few	TGTGCCACCGAATCCTTGCTAGCGGCCACCTACAATGAGCAGTTCTTC	CATESLLAATYNEQFF
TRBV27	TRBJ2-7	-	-	TGTGCCAGCAGTTTGGGGCGACAGCACTACGAGCAGTACTTC	CASSLGRQHYEQYF
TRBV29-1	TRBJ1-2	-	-	TGCAGCGTTGAAGCGGGGGCCGGCTACACCTTC	CSVEAGAGYTF
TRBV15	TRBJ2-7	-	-	TGTGCCACCAGCAGAAGGAACTCCTACGAGCAGTACTTC	CATSRRNSYEQYF
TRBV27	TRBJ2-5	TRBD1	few	TGTGCCAGCAGTCGCCGGGACAGATCCCAAGAGACCCAGTACTTC	CASSRRDRSQETQYF
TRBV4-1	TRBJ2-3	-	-	TGCGCCAGCAGCCAAGCTGACGCCTCAGATACGCAGTATTTT	CASSQADASDTQYF
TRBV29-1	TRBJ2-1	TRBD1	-	TGCAGCGTTTCCACAGGGGCAGATAACAATGAGCAGTTCTTC	CSVSTGADNNEQFF
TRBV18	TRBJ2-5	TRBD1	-	TGTGCCAGCTCCCGACAGGGGGCAGCTCAAGAGACCCAGTACTTC	CASSRQGAAQETQYF
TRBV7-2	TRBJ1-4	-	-	TGTGCCAGCAGCTTAGACAGGGCGGTTGAAAAACTGTTTTTT	CASSLDRAVEKLFF
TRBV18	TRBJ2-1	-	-	TGTGCCAGCTCAAGTAGCCCGGGGTATGGGAACAATGAGCAGTTCTTC	CASSSSPGYGNNEQFF
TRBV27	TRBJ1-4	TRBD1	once	TGTGCCAGCAGGGGGACAGGGGGCGAGGAAAAACTGTTTTTT	CASRGTGGEEKLFF
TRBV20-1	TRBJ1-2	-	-	TGCAGTGCCAGCGACAGTCCCTATGGCTACACCTTC	CSASDSPYGYTF
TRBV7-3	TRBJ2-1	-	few	TGTGCCAGCAGCTTATCGAGCGGGTACAATGAGCAGTTCTTC	CASSLSSGYNEQFF
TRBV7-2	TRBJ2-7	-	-	TGTGCCAGCAACCCTGGGGTGTCCTACGAGCAGTACTTC	CASNPGVSYEQYF
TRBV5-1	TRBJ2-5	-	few	TGCGCCAGCAGCCCCGTACCCGGACTATCGGAGACCCAGTACTTC	CASSPVPGLSETQYF
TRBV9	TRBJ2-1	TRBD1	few	TGTGCCAGCAGCCCAGGGGGTGGGTTTTACAATGAGCAGTTCTTC	CASSPGGGFYNEQFF
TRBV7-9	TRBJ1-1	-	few	TGTGCCAGCAGCCTAGGACTTCCCGAAGCTTTCTTT	CASSLGLPEAFF
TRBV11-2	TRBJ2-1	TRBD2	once	TGTGCCAGCAGCCTAGGGAGTGGGACTAGCGGGAGAGGAGGTTACAATGAGCAGTTCTTC	CASSLGSGTSGRGGYNEQFF
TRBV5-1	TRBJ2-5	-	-	TGCGCCAGCAGGAAAGGGGACCCCCAAGAGACCCAGTACTTC	CASRKGDPQETQYF